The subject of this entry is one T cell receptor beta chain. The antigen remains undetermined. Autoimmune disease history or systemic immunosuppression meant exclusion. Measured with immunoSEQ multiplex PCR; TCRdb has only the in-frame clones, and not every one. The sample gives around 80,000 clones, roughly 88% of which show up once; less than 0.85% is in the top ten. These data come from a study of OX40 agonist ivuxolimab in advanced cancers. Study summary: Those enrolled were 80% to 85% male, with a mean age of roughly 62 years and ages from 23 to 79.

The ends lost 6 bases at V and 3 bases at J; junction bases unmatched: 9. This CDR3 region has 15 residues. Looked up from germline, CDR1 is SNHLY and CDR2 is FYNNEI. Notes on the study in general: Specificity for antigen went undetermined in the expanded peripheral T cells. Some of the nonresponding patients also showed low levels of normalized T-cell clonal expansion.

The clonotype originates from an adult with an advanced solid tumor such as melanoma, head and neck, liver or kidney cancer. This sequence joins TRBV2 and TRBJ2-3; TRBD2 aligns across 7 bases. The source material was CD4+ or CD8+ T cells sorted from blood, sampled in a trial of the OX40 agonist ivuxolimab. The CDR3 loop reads CASRGPGGITDTQYF. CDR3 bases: TGTGCCAGCAGGGGCCCCGGGGGGATTACAGATACGCAGTATTTT.